This T cell receptor beta chain was identified in a study of blood T cell repertoires in COVID-19. Of note for this clone: Additional DNA sequences in this sample encode the identical CDR3.

The V end lost 4 bases, the J end lost 0 bases, and 11 bases lay between the germline ends. The CDR3 sequence is 15 residues long. CDR1 and CDR2 from the germline V gene are SGHRS and YFSETQ. The table came from immunoSEQ multiplex PCR; TCRdb's copy has only in-frame clones and leaves some out. The sample shows roughly 300,000 clones, roughly 90% of them seen only once. The gene calls are TRBV5-1 and TRBJ2-1, with a weak D call TRBD2 (6 bases). The sequencing sample was made of peripheral blood. This sequence was found in a young woman with COVID-19, enrolled during active disease. The CDR3 region has the DNA TGCGCCAGCAGCCCTCTAGCGAGCTCCTACAATGAGCAGTTCTTC. Its protein product is CASSPLASSYNEQFF.